A selection of T cell receptor beta chains follows, all from one sample in a study of T cell responses to AZD1222 COVID-19 vaccine. The table came from immunoSEQ multiplex PCR; TCRdb's copy has only in-frame clones and leaves some out. The sample includes around 150,000 clones, roughly 90% seen only once; the top ten take 2.5% to 4%. The sample was peripheral blood, taken 28 days after the second AZD1222 dose. Source of these receptors: an adult who received the AZD1222 COVID-19 vaccine. The CDR3 runs from the conserved cysteine through the conserved F or W. D genes are given only for firm matches. Clone size is stated in some rows and not others, as once, few, many or a class when expanded.

size	D	V	J	DNA	CDR3
.	.	TRBV19	TRBJ2-3	TGTGCCAGTAGTTATTGGCAGGGAGTTGCAGATACGCAGTATTTT	CASSYWQGVADTQYF
.	TRBD1	TRBV25-1	TRBJ2-3	TGTGCCAGCAGTGGCCTCACCACAGGGGGATCTAGCACAGATACGCAGTATTTT	CASSGLTTGGSSTDTQYF
.	.	TRBV3-1/TRBV3-2	TRBJ2-7	TGTGCCAGCAGCCAACTAGCTGGCGAGCAGTACTTC	CASSQLAGEQYF
.	.	TRBV6-2/TRBV6-3	TRBJ2-1	TGTGCCAGCAGTTTAGGCGGGATGAGGAATGAGCAGTTCTTC	CASSLGGMRNEQFF
.	TRBD1	TRBV19	TRBJ1-2	TGTGCCAGCCGGGACAGCTATGGCTACACCTTC	CASRDSYGYTF
.	.	TRBV28	TRBJ1-4	TGTGCCAGCAGTCCCCACGGGCCAGGGGAAAAACTGTTTTTT	CASSPHGPGEKLFF
.	.	TRBV5-6	TRBJ2-7	TGTGCCAGCAGCTTTCGATCCGGCAGGGGAGGTGGCGAGCAGTACTTC	CASSFRSGRGGGEQYF
.	TRBD2	TRBV18	TRBJ2-2	TGTGCCAGCTCACCCCAGACTAGCGGCACCACCGGGGAGCTGTTTTTT	CASSPQTSGTTGELFF
.	.	TRBV7-2	TRBJ2-7	TGTGCCAGCAGCCCCCTGGGCGGGATGGGGTACGAGCAGTACTTC	CASSPLGGMGYEQYF
.	TRBD1	TRBV2	TRBJ1-3	TGTGCCAGCTGGGGGACAGTCTCTGGAAACACCATATATTTT	CASWGTVSGNTIYF
.	.	TRBV19	TRBJ1-4	TGTGCCAGTAGTAGACAATGGACGCCGGGGGAAAAACTGTTTTTT	CASSRQWTPGEKLFF
once	.	TRBV10-3	TRBJ2-7	TGTGCCATCAGTGAGTCAAAAGGGGAGGACAGGTGGCAGTACTTC	CAISESKGEDRWQYF
once	TRBD1	TRBV18	TRBJ1-4	TGTGCCAGCTCACCAGGACAGGGTACTAATGAAAAACTGTTTTTT	CASSPGQGTNEKLFF
.	TRBD1	TRBV7-2	TRBJ1-1	TGTGCCAGCAGCCATCTACCGGGACAGAGGAACACTGAAGCTTTCTTT	CASSHLPGQRNTEAFF
once	.	TRBV18	TRBJ1-1	TGTGCCAGCACCCGGACGGAGGGGACTACGGACACTGAAGCTTTCTTT	CASTRTEGTTDTEAFF
once	.	TRBV28	TRBJ2-7	TGTGCCAGCAGTTTAGCGGCCCGAACCTACGAGCAGTACTTC	CASSLAARTYEQYF
.	.	TRBV14	TRBJ1-4	TGTGCCAGCAGCCAAGCGAATGAAAAACTGTTTTTT	CASSQANEKLFF
.	.	TRBV11-3	TRBJ2-1	TGTGCCAGCAGCTTTAGTGACGGGAACGTGTTCTTC	CASSFSDGNVFF
.	.	TRBV30	TRBJ2-1	TGTGCCTGGAGTGTACCCGGGTCTTTTTGGGGCAATGAGCAGTTCTTC	CAWSVPGSFWGNEQFF
.	TRBD1	TRBV10-3	TRBJ1-3	TGTGCCATCACCAATACAGGGGCCGGGGACACCATATATTTT	CAITNTGAGDTIYF
.	.	TRBV7-9	TRBJ1-3	TGTGCCAGCAGCTTAGCCACTGGAAACACCATATATTTT	CASSLATGNTIYF
.	.	TRBV4-3	TRBJ2-7	TGCGCCAGCAGCCAATTCGTGGGACAAGACTCCTACGAGCAGTACTTC	CASSQFVGQDSYEQYF
.	.	TRBV6-1	TRBJ1-6	TGTGCCAGCAGTGAAACTGGGAATTCACCCCTCCACTTT	CASSETGNSPLHF
.	.	TRBV14	TRBJ2-2	TGTGCCAGCAGCCAATCGGGGGCCGGGGAGCTGTTTTTT	CASSQSGAGELFF
.	.	TRBV10-3	TRBJ2-7	TGTGCCACCAGAGGCTATGGGGACTCCTACGAGCAGTACTTC	CATRGYGDSYEQYF
.	TRBD1	TRBV29-1	TRBJ2-1	TGCAGCGTCGGACAGGGGTACAATGAGCAGTTCTTC	CSVGQGYNEQFF
.	.	TRBV2	TRBJ1-5	TGTGCCAGCAGGGGAAGTGGGCCCCAGCATTTT	CASRGSGPQHF
.	.	TRBV7-8	TRBJ2-7	TGTGCCAGCAGCTTAGTTTCAGGGGCGGCCTACGAGCAGTACTTC	CASSLVSGAAYEQYF
.	TRBD1	TRBV19	TRBJ2-1	TGTGCCAGTAGTATGAGGGACAGGGATGATGAGCAGTTCTTC	CASSMRDRDDEQFF
.	.	TRBV30	TRBJ2-2	TGTGCCTGGAGGGGGACACCGAACACCGGGGAGCTGTTTTTT	CAWRGTPNTGELFF
.	.	TRBV4-1	TRBJ1-5	TGCGCCAGCAGCCAGAGTCAGAGCCCTGGCCAGCCCCAGCATTTT	CASSQSQSPGQPQHF
.	.	TRBV29-1	TRBJ2-1	TGCAGCGTCTTAGTAGCACCTTACAATGAGCAGTTCTTC	CSVLVAPYNEQFF
once	.	TRBV5-1	TRBJ2-3	TGCGCCAGCACCTCCGAGATTCCATCCCCCATTCGGCAGTATTTT	CASTSEIPSPIRQYF
.	TRBD1	TRBV30	TRBJ1-2	TGTGCCTGGAGCGAGGGACAGACCTATGGCTACACCTTC	CAWSEGQTYGYTF
once	TRBD2	TRBV19	TRBJ2-2	TGTGCCAGTAGTAATTTTGCGGGAGGGACCGGGGAGCTGTTTTTT	CASSNFAGGTGELFF
.	TRBD2	TRBV28	TRBJ2-1	TGTGCCAGCCGTTCTAGCGGGTTGTACAATGAGCAGTTCTTC	CASRSSGLYNEQFF
.	TRBD1	TRBV5-6	TRBJ1-2	TGTGCCAGCAGCGTGGGACAGGGGGTTTTGGGTGGCTACACCTTC	CASSVGQGVLGGYTF
.	.	TRBV18	TRBJ1-5	TGTGCCAGCTCACGGGGGGCAGGTTGGCAGCCCCAGCATTTT	CASSRGAGWQPQHF
few	.	TRBV21-1	TRBJ1-3	TGTGCCAGCAGCAAAGAGGGGGGGGTTGGCACCATATATTTT	CASSKEGGVGTIYF
.	TRBD1	TRBV7-2	TRBJ1-2	TGTGCCAGCAGCTCGGGACAGGGTGTTCTCTATGGCTACACCTTC	CASSSGQGVLYGYTF
.	TRBD1	TRBV7-8	TRBJ2-5	TGTGCCAGCAGCCCGCCGGACAGGGGACAAGAGACCCAGTACTTC	CASSPPDRGQETQYF